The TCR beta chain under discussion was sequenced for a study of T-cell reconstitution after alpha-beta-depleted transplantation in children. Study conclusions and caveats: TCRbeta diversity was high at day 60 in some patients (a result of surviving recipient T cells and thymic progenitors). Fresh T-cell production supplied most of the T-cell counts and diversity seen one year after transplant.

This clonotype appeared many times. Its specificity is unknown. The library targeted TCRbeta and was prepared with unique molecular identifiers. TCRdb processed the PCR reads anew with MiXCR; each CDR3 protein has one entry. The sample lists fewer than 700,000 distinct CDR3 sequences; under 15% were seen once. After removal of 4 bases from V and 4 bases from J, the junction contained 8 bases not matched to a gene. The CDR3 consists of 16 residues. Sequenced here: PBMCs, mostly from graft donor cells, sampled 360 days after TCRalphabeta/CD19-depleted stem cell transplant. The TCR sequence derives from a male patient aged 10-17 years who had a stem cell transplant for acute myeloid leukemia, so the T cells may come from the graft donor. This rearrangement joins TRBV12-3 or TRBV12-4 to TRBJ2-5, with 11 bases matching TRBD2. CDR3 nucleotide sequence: TGTGCCAGCAGTTCCTTCCTAGCGGGAGGAGGAGAGACCCAGTACTTC. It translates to CASSSFLAGGGETQYF.